These 2 T cell receptor beta chains were all obtained from the same sample, sequenced in a study of T cells after yellow fever vaccination. TCRdb passed the 5' RACE reads through MiXCR, listing each CDR3 protein once. The sample lists around 340,000 distinct CDR3 sequences, around 13% occurring once. This material consisted of CD4+ T cells sorted from PBMCs, taken 15 days after the yellow fever booster vaccination. These receptors were obtained from a man between 18 and 29 years old who received the YFV17D yellow fever vaccine.

The chain is built from TRBV5-1 and TRBJ2-1; D is perhaps TRBD1 (6 bases). V shed 4 bases and J shed 3 bases, with 17 bases lying between them. Germline CDR1 and CDR2: SGHRS and YFSETQ. This CDR3 region has 16 residues. The DNA of the CDR3 is TGCGCCAGCAGCGGAACAGGGCCCCCCCGCTACAATGAGCAGTTCTTC. Encoded protein: CASSGTGPPRYNEQFF.

In its sample, this clonotype was seen many times. The V call is TRBV5-6, the J call TRBJ2-6; D remains unclear. Looked up from germline, CDR1 is SGHDT and CDR2 is YYEEEE. The CDR3 extends over 18 amino acids. The ends were cut back, 0 bases at V and 3 bases at J, with 16 bases in the middle. The CDR3 loop reads CASSLALGESYGANVLTF. Here the CDR3 DNA reads TGTGCCAGCAGCTTGGCCTTGGGTGAGTCATATGGGGCCAACGTCCTGACTTTC.